A selection of T cell receptor beta chains follows, all from one sample in a study of siplizumab effects on memory and regulatory T cells. TCRdb keeps only in-frame clones here, not all; method: immunoSEQ multiplex PCR. This sample carries 100,000 or so clones, about 90% of them seen once, and the ten largest clones take more than 10%. Sequencing was done on a sample of non-Treg CD4+ T cells sorted from blood. The receptors here all came from a human donor in good health. The CDR3 runs from the conserved cysteine through the conserved F or W. The D gene is left open where the match is weak. Clone size is given for some rows only: seen once, a few or many times, or a class if the clone is expanded.

D gene | J gene | clone size | V gene | CDR3 DNA | CDR3 protein
. | TRBJ2-5 | once | TRBV5-1 | TGCGCCAGCAGCTTAGGGCAGTCCGGGGAGACCCAGTACTTC | CASSLGQSGETQYF
TRBD2 | TRBJ2-1 | . | TRBV18 | TGTGCCAGCTCACCACCTCAGCGGGAGGGAAACAATGAGCAGTTCTTC | CASSPPQREGNNEQFF
. | TRBJ2-2 | . | TRBV11-3 | TGTGCCAGCAGCCCATACCGGACAGAGACCGGGGAGCTGTTTTTT | CASSPYRTETGELFF
. | TRBJ1-5 | . | TRBV27 | TGTGCCAGCAGCGTGGGGGAGTATAGCAATCAGCCCCAGCATTTT | CASSVGEYSNQPQHF
. | TRBJ1-1 | . | TRBV4-1 | TGCGCCAGCAGCCAAGAACCAGGGGAGACTGAAGCTTTCTTT | CASSQEPGETEAFF
. | TRBJ2-5 | . | TRBV7-2 | TGTGCCAGCAGCTTTTCGCGGGGACAAGAGACCCAGTACTTC | CASSFSRGQETQYF
. | TRBJ1-3 | . | TRBV7-2 | TGTGCCAGCAGCTTAGCAGCGGGGGATGGAAACACCATATATTTT | CASSLAAGDGNTIYF
TRBD2 | TRBJ2-7 | . | TRBV4-3 | TGCGCCAGCAGCCAAGCACTAGCGGGAGGCTACGAGCAGTACTTC | CASSQALAGGYEQYF
. | TRBJ2-1 | . | TRBV27 | TGTGCCAGCAGTTTCAGCAGCAGGGAGCAGTTCTTC | CASSFSSREQFF
. | TRBJ1-1 | . | TRBV2 | TGTGCCAGCAGTGAAGGACCTCAGGGGATCGCTGAAGCTTTCTTT | CASSEGPQGIAEAFF
. | TRBJ2-7 | . | TRBV28 | TGTGCCAGCAGCTCAGCCGCGAGGGAGCAGTACTTC | CASSSAAREQYF
. | TRBJ1-5 | . | TRBV27 | TGTGCCAGCAGTTTAAACAGGGCGGGACAGCCCCAGCATTTT | CASSLNRAGQPQHF
TRBD2 | TRBJ2-7 | . | TRBV13 | TGTGCCAGCAGCCCTGAACTAGCGGGAGGGCTCCACGAGCAGTACTTC | CASSPELAGGLHEQYF
TRBD2 | TRBJ2-2 | . | TRBV5-6 | TGTGCCAGCAGCTTTTGGGAAGCGGGAGGAACAACCGGGGAGCTGTTTTTT | CASSFWEAGGTTGELFF
TRBD2 | TRBJ2-7 | . | TRBV30 | TGTGCCTGGACCGGGAGGGCCTTAATCTACGAGCAGTACTTC | CAWTGRALIYEQYF
TRBD2 | TRBJ2-1 | . | TRBV4-1 | TGCGCCAGCAGCCAAGATCATGTAGCGGGAGTTTGGAATGAGCAGTTCTTC | CASSQDHVAGVWNEQFF
. | TRBJ2-5 | . | TRBV7-9 | TGTGCCAGCAGCTTAGGAGAGTACCAAGAGACCCAGTACTTC | CASSLGEYQETQYF
. | TRBJ2-4 | once | TRBV5-5 | TGTGCCAGCAGCTTGACTTTACAGGGAATTCAGTACTTC | CASSLTLQGIQYF
. | TRBJ1-5 | . | TRBV4-1 | TGCGCCAGCAGCCTACGAGATTCTGAGCCCCAGCATTTT | CASSLRDSEPQHF
. | TRBJ1-2 | . | TRBV6-6 | TGTGCCAGCAGTTTGACAGCTAACTATGGCTACACCTTC | CASSLTANYGYTF
TRBD2 | TRBJ2-5 | . | TRBV27 | TGTGCCAGCGGGGCGGGGGTCCGGGTGACCCAGTACTTC | CASGAGVRVTQYF
. | TRBJ2-2 | . | TRBV7-2 | TGTGCCAGCAGCTTCCGGGACGGACCAATAAGGAACACCGGGGAGCTGTTTTTT | CASSFRDGPIRNTGELFF
. | TRBJ2-7 | . | TRBV5-6 | TGTGCCAGCAGCTTGGTAGGGCCCGCACCCTACGAGCAGTACTTC | CASSLVGPAPYEQYF
. | TRBJ1-1 | once | TRBV5-3 | TGTGCCAGGGTTGACACTGAAGCTTCCTTT | CARVDTEASF
. | TRBJ1-3 | . | TRBV6-1 | TGTGCCAGCAGTGAATTTTCTGGTGCGTTTGGAAACACCATATATTTT | CASSEFSGAFGNTIYF
TRBD2 | TRBJ2-7 | . | TRBV5-1 | TGCGCCAGCAGGACCGGGACTAGCGGCTTTAACGAGCAGTACTTC | CASRTGTSGFNEQYF
. | TRBJ2-7 | . | TRBV5-5 | TGTGCCAGCAGCTTGGTGCCGGGGCCCTACGAGCAGTACTTC | CASSLVPGPYEQYF
. | TRBJ2-3 | once | TRBV5-1 | TGCGCCAGCAGCTTACAGCGGGCAGATACGCAGTATTTT | CASSLQRADTQYF
TRBD2 | TRBJ2-1 | once | TRBV7-9 | TGTGCCAGCAGCCGGACTAGCGGGAGTTACAATGAGCAGTTCTTC | CASSRTSGSYNEQFF
. | TRBJ2-2 | . | TRBV19 | TGTGCCAGTAGTATAGACGGATCATACACCGGGGAGCTGTTTTTT | CASSIDGSYTGELFF
. | TRBJ1-5 | few | TRBV15 | TGTGCCACCAGCAGAGTAAGAAATCAGCCCCAGCATTTT | CATSRVRNQPQHF